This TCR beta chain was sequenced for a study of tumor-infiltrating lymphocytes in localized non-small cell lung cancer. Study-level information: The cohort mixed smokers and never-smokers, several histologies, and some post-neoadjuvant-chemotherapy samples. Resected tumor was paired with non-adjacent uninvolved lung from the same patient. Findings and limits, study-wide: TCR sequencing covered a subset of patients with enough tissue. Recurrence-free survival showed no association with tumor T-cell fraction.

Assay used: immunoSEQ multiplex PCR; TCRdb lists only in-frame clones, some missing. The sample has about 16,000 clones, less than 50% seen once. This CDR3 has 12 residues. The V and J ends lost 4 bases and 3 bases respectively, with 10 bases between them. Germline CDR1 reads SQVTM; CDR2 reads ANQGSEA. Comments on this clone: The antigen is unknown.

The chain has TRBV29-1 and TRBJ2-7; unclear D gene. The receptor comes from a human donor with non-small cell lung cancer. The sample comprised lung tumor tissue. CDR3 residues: CSVVTSVYEQYF. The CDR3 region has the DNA TGCAGCGTTGTCACGTCAGTCTACGAGCAGTACTTC.